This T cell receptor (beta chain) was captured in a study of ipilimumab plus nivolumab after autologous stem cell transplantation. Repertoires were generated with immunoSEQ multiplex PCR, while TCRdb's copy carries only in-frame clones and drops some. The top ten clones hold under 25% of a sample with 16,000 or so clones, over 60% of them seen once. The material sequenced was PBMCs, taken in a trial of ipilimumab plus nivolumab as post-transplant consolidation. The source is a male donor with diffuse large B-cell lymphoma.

The CDR3 DNA reads as TGTGCCAGCAGCTTAATGGCCCCGGGGGAGCAGTTCTTC. Translating gives CASSLMAPGEQFF. J is TRBJ2-1 and V is TRBV13; tentatively, D is TRBD2 (5 bases). This CDR3 region has 13 residues. V was cut by 2 bases and J by 10 bases, with 12 bases left in between. The germline V gene has CDR1 PRHDT and CDR2 FYEKMQ (reference sequence).